One and the same sample provided the 31 T cell receptor beta chains below, sequenced in a study of blood T cells in healthy people across ages. A second PCR of 7 to 11 cycles used a sample-barcoded 5' primer and a J-beta primer mix. TCRdb re-derived calls from the 5' RACE reads in MiXCR, one entry per CDR3 protein. The table includes roughly 790,000 distinct CDR3 sequences, roughly 41% detected once. The sequenced sample was blood. These receptors were taken from a woman aged 55-70 years in good health.

This clonotype has a count of ten or more. The chain has TRBV5-1 and TRBJ2-5, with 8 bases that match TRBD2. Per germline, CDR1 SGHRS and CDR2 YFSETQ. Trimming took 0 bases from V and 4 from J; bases not matched to a gene: 8. This CDR3 region has 16 residues. The CDR3 coding sequence is TGCGCCAGCAGCTTGGGTCTAGCGGGCATGATAGAGACCCAGTACTTC. Protein: CASSLGLAGMIETQYF.

V and J are TRBV6-2 or TRBV6-3 and TRBJ2-7, with 8 bases lining up with TRBD1. The end of the DNA fits TRBJ2-5 better, so the J call may be wrong. This CDR3 has 16 amino acids. Germline V lookup: CDR1 MNHEY, CDR2 SVGEGT. The CDR3 bases are TGTGCCAGCAGTTTTCTTCAGGGGGCACCTCAAGAGACCCAGTACTTC. Protein product: CASSFLQGAPQETQYF.

Concerning this clonotype itself: A junction end diverges from the germline sequence, so it may reflect a read error. The J gene is TRBJ2-7, the V gene TRBV3-1, with D possibly being TRBD1 (6 bases). The CDR3 is made up of 15 amino acids. Per germline, CDR1 LGHDT and CDR2 YNNKEL (reference sequence). The DNA for the CDR3 is TGTGACAGCAGCCAAGGACTGGACAGTTCCTACGAGCAGTCCTTC. Its protein is CDSSQGLDSSYEQSF.

This clonotype was seen at least ten times. The chain uses TRBV14 and TRBJ2-7, with TRBD1 matching over 9 bases. CDR3 length equals 15 residues. Trimming removed 2 bases from V and 3 bases from J; junction bases left unmatched: 5. Germline values: CDR1 SGHDN, CDR2 FVKESK. This CDR3 reads CASSQLPGQGYEQYF. The CDR3 nucleotides are TGTGCCAGCAGCCAACTCCCGGGACAGGGCTACGAGCAGTACTTC.

This clonotype has just one count. The rearrangement uses TRBV6-1 and TRBJ2-3; D possibly corresponds to TRBD1 (6 bases). The V gene lost 2 bases and the J gene lost 0 bases, with 15 bases spanning the gap. CDR1 MNHNS and CDR2 SASEGT come from the germline V gene. The CDR3 loop spans 17 amino acids. CDR3 region: CASSERGQPSSTDTQYF. CDR3 DNA sequence: TGTGCCAGCAGTGAACGTGGACAGCCGAGTAGCACAGATACGCAGTATTTT.

The chain links TRBV20-1 to TRBJ2-3; 9 nucleotides line up with TRBD2. The CDR3 extends over 16 amino acids. The V gene end was trimmed by 0 bases and the J gene end by 5 bases; junction bases not matched to a gene: 9. The germline V gene encodes CDR1 DFQATT and CDR2 SNEGSKA (reference sequence). CDR3 region: CSARDPSGGQLDTQYF. The DNA for the CDR3 is TGCAGTGCTAGAGATCCCAGCGGGGGGCAATTAGATACGCAGTATTTT.

In DNA, the CDR3 is TGTGCCAGCAGCCAACCCTCACAGGGTATGAACTATGGCTACACCTTC. Translation: CASSQPSQGMNYGYTF. J is TRBJ1-2 and V is TRBV28; perhaps TRBD1 as D (6 bases). The germline V gene has CDR1 MDHEN and CDR2 SYDVKM. V lost 6 bases and J 2 bases, leaving 19 bases between the germline ends. The CDR3 extends over 16 amino acids.

The V call is TRBV7-9, the J call TRBJ2-4; possible D gene TRBD2, 5 bases. The germline V gene has CDR1 SEHNR and CDR2 FQNEAQ (reference sequence). CDR3 length: 16 residues. V was cut by 4 bases and J by 3 bases, with 16 bases left in between. The CDR3 reads CASSYIWRGSKNIQYF. The DNA of the CDR3 is TGTGCCAGCAGCTATATTTGGCGTGGGAGCAAAAACATTCAGTACTTC. Drawing the rest from reference TRBV7-9 and TRBJ2-4, the complete variable domain is DTGVSQNPRHKITKRGQNVTFRCDPISEHNRLYWYRQTLGQGPEFLTYFQNEAQLEKSRLLSDRFSAERPKGSFSTLEIQRTEQGDSAMYLCASSYIWRGSKNIQYFGAGTRLSVL.

Only a few counts were recorded for this clonotype. This rearrangement joins TRBV2 to TRBJ2-3; no clear D gene. Germline CDR1 and CDR2: SNHLY and FYNNEI. This CDR3 comprises 13 residues. The V end was cut by 7 bases, the J end by 1 base, with 9 bases between. The CDR3 DNA reads TGTGCCAGCACGGAGCTCGGCACAGATACGCAGTATTTT. Amino acid sequence: CASTELGTDTQYF.

The chain links TRBV20-1 to TRBJ1-5; D gene uncertain. This CDR3 region has 15 residues. V lost 3 bases and J lost 0, with 12 bases in between. Per the germline V gene, CDR1 is DFQATT and CDR2 is SNEGSKA (reference sequence). CDR3 coding DNA: TGCAGTGCTAGGGAGCCGGAGTATAGCAATCAGCCCCAGCATTTT. Protein: CSAREPEYSNQPQHF.

This clonotype was observed a handful of times. The rearrangement uses TRBV6-1 and TRBJ2-1, with D uncertain. V shed 6 bases and J shed 0 bases, with 15 bases lying between them. Germline-derived CDR1 and CDR2 are MNHNS and SASEGT. The CDR3 is made up of 16 amino acids. The CDR3 region is CASSPGDSISYNEQFF. In DNA form, the CDR3 reads TGTGCCAGCAGCCCGGGCGATAGTATCTCCTACAATGAGCAGTTCTTC.

The chain employs TRBV6-1 and TRBJ2-7; D may be TRBD2 (5 bases). The germline V gene encodes CDR1 MNHNS and CDR2 SASEGT. The CDR3 sequence is 13 residues long. Trimming stripped 6 bases from V and 6 bases from J, with 15 bases between. This chain's CDR3 is CASSLAGSLEQYF. CDR3 in DNA: TGTGCCAGCAGCCTAGCAGGTTCACTCGAGCAGTACTTC.

This clonotype was found a few times. The chain combines TRBV5-1 with TRBJ2-4, with 7 nucleotides matching TRBD1. The J segment lost 4 bases and the V segment lost 2 bases, leaving 6 bases of the junction unmatched. The germline CDR1 and CDR2 sequences are SGHRS and YFSETQ. The CDR3 consists of 15 residues. CDR3 residues: CASSLRDSPKNIQYF. DNA for the CDR3: TGCGCCAGCAGCTTACGGGACAGTCCGAAAAACATTCAGTACTTC.

The table lists this clonotype with a few counts. The chain employs TRBV20-1 and TRBJ2-1; a possible D gene is TRBD2 (6 bases). The CDR3 covers 14 residues. The germline V gene encodes CDR1 DFQATT and CDR2 SNEGSKA (reference sequence). Trimming stripped 4 bases from V and 8 bases from J, with 18 bases between. CDR3 loop: CSAMGGGRRDEQFF. The CDR3 region has the DNA TGCAGTGCTATGGGGGGAGGACGACGCGATGAGCAGTTCTTC.

This clonotype occurred a few times. The chain joins TRBV5-1 to TRBJ2-7, with 10 nucleotides matching TRBD1. The germline V gene has CDR1 SGHRS and CDR2 YFSETQ. This CDR3 region has 16 residues. The V and J ends lost 0 bases and 7 bases, in that order; junction bases with no gene match: 10. As DNA, the CDR3 is TGCGCCAGCAGCTTGGGACAGGGGGCATTCAACAATGAGCAGTACTTC. Translation: CASSLGQGAFNNEQYF.

The V call is TRBV4-1, the J call TRBJ1-1; D is uncertain. Trimming stripped 0 bases from V and 5 bases from J, with 10 bases between. This CDR3 spans 14 amino acids. Germline assignment: CDR1 MGHRA and CDR2 YSYEKL. CDR3 amino acids: CASSQDARITEAFF. CDR3 DNA sequence: TGCGCCAGCAGCCAAGACGCGAGGATTACTGAAGCTTTCTTT.

CDR3 amino acids: CASSLRSGGFQETQYF. In nucleotides, the CDR3 is TGTGCCAGCAGCTTACGAAGCGGGGGCTTCCAAGAGACCCAGTACTTC. The V and J genes are TRBV7-2 and TRBJ2-5; TRBD2 matches 8 bases. V lost 2 bases and J lost 1; bases outside the gene matches: 6. The CDR3 runs 16 residues. The germline CDR1 and CDR2 sequences are SGHTA and FQGNSA.

In the case of this clonotype: A much larger clone differs by one base, so this may be a read error. The chain employs TRBV29-1 and TRBJ2-3, with a tentative D call TRBD2 (5 bases). V gave up 2 bases and J gave up 0 bases, with 12 bases separating them. Looked up from germline, CDR1 is SQVTM and CDR2 is ANQGSEA. The CDR3 is made up of 15 amino acids. CDR3 residues: CSVERASRSTDTQYF. CDR3 bases: TGCAGCGTTGAACGGGCTAGCCGAAGCACAGATACGCAGTATTTT.

As for this clonotype: A read error may be the cause here, since a much bigger clone is one base away. The V and J genes are TRBV20-1 and TRBJ2-7, with D unresolved. Per the germline V gene, CDR1 is DFQATT and CDR2 is SNEGSKA (reference sequence). V shed 5 bases and J shed 6 bases, with 14 bases lying between them. This CDR3 contains 12 residues. Written as DNA, the CDR3 is TGCAGTGCTGGCGCGACGAGATCCGAGCAGTACTTC. It encodes CSAGATRSEQYF.

V usage is TRBV11-2 and J usage is TRBJ2-7, with D perhaps matching TRBD1 (6 bases). The J call may not be correct, given that the DNA end is closer to TRBJ2-5. The CDR3 is 13 residues long. Germline assignment: CDR1 SGHAT and CDR2 FQNNGV. The CDR3: CATQGIAPKTQYF. In DNA, the CDR3 is TGTGCCACCCAGGGGATCGCCCCTAAGACCCAGTACTTC.

This clonotype appeared a few times. The CDR3 protein is CASSPGTENYEQYF. DNA for the CDR3: TGTGCCAGCAGCCCCGGGACAGAAAACTACGAGCAGTACTTC. The chain recombines TRBV5-5 with TRBJ2-7, with 7 bases matching TRBD1. V lost 4 bases, J lost 3 bases, and 7 bases stayed unmatched. Germline V gives CDR1 SGHKS, CDR2 YYEKEE (reference sequence). This CDR3 contains 14 residues. Full variable domain (remainder filled in from reference TRBV5-5 and TRBJ2-7): DAGVTQSPTHLIKTRGQQVTLRCSPISGHKSVSWYQQVLGQGPQFIFQYYEKEERGRGNFPDRFSARQFPNYSSELNVNALLLGDSALYLCASSPGTENYEQYFGPGTRLTVT.

The CDR3 spells CSARLGGGSTDTQYF. Here the CDR3 DNA reads TGCAGTGCTAGGTTGGGCGGGGGGAGCACAGATACGCAGTATTTT. V usage is TRBV20-1 and J usage is TRBJ2-3; 8 bases line up with TRBD2. CDR3 length: 15 amino acids. V lost 3 bases and J lost 0; bases outside the gene matches: 5. The germline V gene has CDR1 DFQATT and CDR2 SNEGSKA (reference sequence).

The chain combines TRBV5-1 with TRBJ1-2; the match to TRBD1 covers 7 bases. The CDR3 contains 14 residues. The V and J ends lost 2 bases and 1 base, in that order; junction bases with no gene match: 2. Per germline, CDR1 SGHRS and CDR2 YFSETQ. The CDR3 loop is CASSLGQVNYGYTF. DNA of the CDR3: TGCGCCAGCAGCTTAGGACAGGTTAACTATGGCTACACCTTC.

This clonotype has more than one count but fewer than ten. The chain links TRBV21-1 to TRBJ2-7; TRBD2 was called by the table and not checked on the DNA. TRBV21-1 is noted as a pseudogene. The CDR3 totals 14 residues. The CDR3 spells CASMGGLASGEQYF. CDR3 DNA sequence: TGTGCCAGCATGGGGGGACTAGCGTCGGGCGAGCAGTACTTC.

This clonotype was detected once. The V gene is TRBV4-2, the J gene TRBJ1-6; no firm D call. CDR1 and CDR2 (germline): LGHNA, YNFKEQ. The length of the CDR3 is 13 residues. V lost 0 bases and J lost 10, with 7 bases in between. DNA of the CDR3: TGTGCCAGCAGCCAAGAGAGGGAATCACCCCTCCACTTT. Translation: CASSQERESPLHF.

The genes are TRBV18 and TRBJ1-1, with 8 bases lining up with TRBD1. CDR1 KGHSH and CDR2 LQKENI come from the germline V gene. This CDR3 has 15 residues. Unmatched junction bases numbered 9, after V lost 5 bases and J lost 4 bases. DNA of the CDR3: TGTGCCAGCTCAGGTCGACAGGGGTCGAGCACTGAAGCTTTCTTT. Its translation: CASSGRQGSSTEAFF.

A few counts support this clonotype. V and J are TRBV7-9 and TRBJ2-1; TRBD1 matches at 10 bases. Germline V CDR1 and CDR2: SEHNR, FQNEAQ (reference sequence). The CDR3 loop spans 16 amino acids. Losses at the gene ends were 5 bases for V and 8 bases for J; bases not matched to a gene: 12. The CDR3 loop is CASSTRPGQGSHEQFF. CDR3 coding DNA: TGTGCCAGCAGCACCCGGCCGGGACAGGGGAGTCATGAGCAGTTCTTC.

This clonotype was observed a few times. The genes are TRBV12-3 or TRBV12-4 and TRBJ2-2, with D hard to call. The V end lost 5 bases, the J end lost 0 bases, and 13 bases lay between the germline ends. The CDR3 has 16 residues. CDR3 in amino acids: CASSPHGPANTGELFF. CDR3 nucleotide sequence: TGTGCCAGCAGTCCCCATGGGCCGGCGAACACCGGGGAGCTGTTTTTT.

The chain recombines TRBV12-3 or TRBV12-4 with TRBJ2-6; 9 bases agree with TRBD2. V was pared by 2 bases and J by 3 bases, with 17 bases of the junction left unmatched. The CDR3 has 21 amino acids. CDR3 loop: CASSLSGYAGGSLGGANVLTF. The DNA for the CDR3 is TGTGCCAGCAGTTTATCGGGTTACGCGGGAGGGTCTTTGGGTGGGGCCAACGTCCTGACTTTC.

This clonotype was picked up a small number of times. This chain uses TRBV6-5 with TRBJ2-7, with TRBD2 identical over 8 bases. V lost 2 bases and J lost 3; bases outside the gene matches: 9. The CDR3 is 16 amino acids. Germline V gene lookup returns CDR1 MNHEY and CDR2 SVGAGI. In DNA, the CDR3 is TGTGCCAGCAGTTACCCTGGTGCGGGGGGCGACTACGAGCAGTACTTC. It specifies CASSYPGAGGDYEQYF.

The rearrangement joins TRBV10-3 to TRBJ2-3; D call uncertain. Germline V gene data show CDR1 as ENHRY and CDR2 as SYGVKD. Trimming removed 8 bases at V and 0 bases at J, with 15 bases between. This CDR3 is built from 15 residues. In DNA, the CDR3 is TGTGCCATCGGTCAATGGGGTACTAGCACAGATACGCAGTATTTT. This encodes CAIGQWGTSTDTQYF.